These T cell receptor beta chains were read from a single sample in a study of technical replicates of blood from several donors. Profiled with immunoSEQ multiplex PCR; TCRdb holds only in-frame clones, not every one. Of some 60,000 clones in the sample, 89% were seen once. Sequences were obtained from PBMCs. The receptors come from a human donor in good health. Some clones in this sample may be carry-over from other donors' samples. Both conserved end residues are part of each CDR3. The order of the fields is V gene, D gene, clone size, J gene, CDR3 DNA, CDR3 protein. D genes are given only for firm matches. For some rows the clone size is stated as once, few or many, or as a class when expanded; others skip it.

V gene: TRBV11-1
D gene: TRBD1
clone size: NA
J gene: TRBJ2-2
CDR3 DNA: TGTGCCAGCAGCTATGGGACAGGGAACACCGGGGAGCTGTTTTTT
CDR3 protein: CASSYGTGNTGELFF

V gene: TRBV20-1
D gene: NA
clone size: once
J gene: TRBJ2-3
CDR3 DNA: TGCAGCGTTCCTAGAGGAGATACGCAGTATTTT
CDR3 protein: CSVPRGDTQYF

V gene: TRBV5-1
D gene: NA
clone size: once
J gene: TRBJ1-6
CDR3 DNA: TGCGCCAGCAGCTTATTGGGGGGGACTCTGGATTCACCCCTCCACTTT
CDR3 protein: CASSLLGGTLDSPLHF

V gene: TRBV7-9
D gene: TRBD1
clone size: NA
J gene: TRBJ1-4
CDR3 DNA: TGTGCCAGCAGCCCCGGGACAGGGGCGCGAAAACTGTTTTTT
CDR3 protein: CASSPGTGARKLFF

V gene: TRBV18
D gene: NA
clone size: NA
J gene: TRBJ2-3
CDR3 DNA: TGTGCCAGCTCACATTACTTGGCGGGCGACGGGGCAGATACGCAGTATTTT
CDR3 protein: CASSHYLAGDGADTQYF

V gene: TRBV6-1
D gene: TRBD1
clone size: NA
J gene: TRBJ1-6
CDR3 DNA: TGTGCCAGCAGTGATGGGGCAGGGGGCTCCTATAATTCACCCCTCCACTTT
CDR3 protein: CASSDGAGGSYNSPLHF

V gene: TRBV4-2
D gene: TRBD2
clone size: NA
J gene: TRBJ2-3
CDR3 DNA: TGTGCCAGCAGCCAAGATCCAGCGGGAGGCGCAGATACGCAGTATTTT
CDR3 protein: CASSQDPAGGADTQYF

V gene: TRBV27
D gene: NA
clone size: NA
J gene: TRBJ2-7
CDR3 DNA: TGTGCCAGCAGTTTAGGGGCCTGGGACGAGCAGTACTTC
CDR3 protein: CASSLGAWDEQYF

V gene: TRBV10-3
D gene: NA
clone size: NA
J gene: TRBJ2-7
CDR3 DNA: TGTGCCATCAGTGAACCCAGCTACGAGCAGTACTTC
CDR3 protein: CAISEPSYEQYF

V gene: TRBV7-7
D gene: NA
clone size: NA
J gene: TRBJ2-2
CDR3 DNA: TGTGCCAGCAGCCCACAGCCAGCGGTCGGGGAGCTGTTTTTT
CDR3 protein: CASSPQPAVGELFF

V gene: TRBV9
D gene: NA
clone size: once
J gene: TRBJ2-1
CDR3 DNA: TGTGCCGCGAACGGTTTAGACAATGAGCAGTTCTTC
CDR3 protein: CAANGLDNEQFF

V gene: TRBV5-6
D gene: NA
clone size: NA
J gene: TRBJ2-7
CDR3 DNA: TGTGCCAGCAGCTTGGCCGTCAGACCCGCGGACGAGCAGTACTTC
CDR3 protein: CASSLAVRPADEQYF

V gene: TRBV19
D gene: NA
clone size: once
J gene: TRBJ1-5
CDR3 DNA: TGTGCCAGTACCACGACAGTGAGAGGCAATCAGCCCCAGCATTTT
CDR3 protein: CASTTTVRGNQPQHF

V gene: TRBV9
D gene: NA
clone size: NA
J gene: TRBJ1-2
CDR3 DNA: TGTGCCAGCAGCGCCCAGATTAACTATGGCTACACCTTC
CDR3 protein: CASSAQINYGYTF

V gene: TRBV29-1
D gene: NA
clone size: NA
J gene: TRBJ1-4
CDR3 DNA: TGCAGCGCGGGATTGATGGGCGGAGAAAAACTGTTTTTT
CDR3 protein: CSAGLMGGEKLFF

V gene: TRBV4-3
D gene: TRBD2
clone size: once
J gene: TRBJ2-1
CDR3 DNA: TGCGCCAGCAGCCAAATACTAGCGGGCTCCTACAATGAGCAGTTCTTC
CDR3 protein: CASSQILAGSYNEQFF

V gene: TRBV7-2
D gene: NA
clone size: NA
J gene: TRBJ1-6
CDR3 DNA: TGTGCCAGCAGCTTAGCGGCGGGGGATAGGTCACCCCTCCACTTT
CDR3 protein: CASSLAAGDRSPLHF

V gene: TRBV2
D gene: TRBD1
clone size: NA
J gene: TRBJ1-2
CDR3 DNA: TGTGCCAGCAGTGAGCAGGGGGCCGACTATGGCTACACCTTC
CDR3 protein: CASSEQGADYGYTF

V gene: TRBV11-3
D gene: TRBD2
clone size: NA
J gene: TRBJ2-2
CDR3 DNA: TGTGCCAGCAGCCTCCAGGGGTGGGCTAGCGGGAGACCCAACACCGGGGAGCTGTTTTTT
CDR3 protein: CASSLQGWASGRPNTGELFF

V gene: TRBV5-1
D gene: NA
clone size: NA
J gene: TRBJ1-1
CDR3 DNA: TGCGCCAGCAGCTTGGTACCCGGGATGAACACTGAAGCTTTCTTT
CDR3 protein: CASSLVPGMNTEAFF

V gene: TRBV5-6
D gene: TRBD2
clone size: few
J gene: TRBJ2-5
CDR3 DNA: TGTGCCAGCAGCTGGAGGGCCCTGGGAGGGGAGACCCAGTACTTC
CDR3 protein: CASSWRALGGETQYF

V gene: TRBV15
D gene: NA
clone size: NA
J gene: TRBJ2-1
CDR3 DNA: TGTGCCACCAGCGGAGGGGCAGGGGGGACTGAGCAGTTCTTC
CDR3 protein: CATSGGAGGTEQFF

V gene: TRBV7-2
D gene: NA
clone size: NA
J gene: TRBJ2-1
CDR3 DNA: TGTGCCAGCAGCTTGACTCATTATGGCTACAATGAGCAGTTCTTC
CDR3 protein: CASSLTHYGYNEQFF

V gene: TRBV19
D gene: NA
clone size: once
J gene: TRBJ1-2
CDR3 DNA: TGTGCCAGTAGGATGACTGTCAACTATGGCTACACCTTC
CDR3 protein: CASRMTVNYGYTF

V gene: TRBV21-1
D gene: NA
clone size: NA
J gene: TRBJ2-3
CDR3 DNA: TGTGCCAGCAGCAAAGGGGGAGGGGGAGGGACACCTTCATCAGATACGCAGTATTTT
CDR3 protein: CASSKGGGGGTPSSDTQYF

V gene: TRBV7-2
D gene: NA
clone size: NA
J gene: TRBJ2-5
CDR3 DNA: TGTGCCAGCAGCTTAACCCAGGGGATTTTCGGGACCCAGTACTTC
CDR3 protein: CASSLTQGIFGTQYF

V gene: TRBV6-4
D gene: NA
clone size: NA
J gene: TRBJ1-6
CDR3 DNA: TGTGCCAGCAGTGATCAGGGGTGGAATTCACCCCTCCACTTT
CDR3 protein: CASSDQGWNSPLHF

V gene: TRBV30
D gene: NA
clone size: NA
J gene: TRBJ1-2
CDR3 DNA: TGTGCCTGGACGACCGGGGGTGGCTACACCTTC
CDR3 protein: CAWTTGGGYTF

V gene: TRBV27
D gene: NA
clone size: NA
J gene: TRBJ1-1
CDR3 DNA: TGTGCCAGCAGTTTAGGGGGCGTGGGCACTGAAGCTTTCTTT
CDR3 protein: CASSLGGVGTEAFF

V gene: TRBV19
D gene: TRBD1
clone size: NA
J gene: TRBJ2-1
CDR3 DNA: TGTGCCAGTAGGGGACAGGGGGCGTACAATGAGCAGTTCTTC
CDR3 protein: CASRGQGAYNEQFF

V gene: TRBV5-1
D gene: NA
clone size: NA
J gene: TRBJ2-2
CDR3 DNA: TGCGCCAGCAGCCCTAGGGACTTTAACACCGGGGAGCTGTTTTTT
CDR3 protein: CASSPRDFNTGELFF